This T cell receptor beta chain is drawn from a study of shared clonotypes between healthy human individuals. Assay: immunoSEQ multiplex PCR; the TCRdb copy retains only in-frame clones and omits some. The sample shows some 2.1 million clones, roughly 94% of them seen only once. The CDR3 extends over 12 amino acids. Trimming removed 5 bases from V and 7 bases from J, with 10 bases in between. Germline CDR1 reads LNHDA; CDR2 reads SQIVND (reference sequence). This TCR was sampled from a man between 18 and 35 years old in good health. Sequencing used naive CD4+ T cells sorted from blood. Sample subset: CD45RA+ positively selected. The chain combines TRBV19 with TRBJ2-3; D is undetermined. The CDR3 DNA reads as TGTGCCAGTAGTCATGTAGGGAATACGCAGTATTTT. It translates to CASSHVGNTQYF.